This is a list of T cell receptor beta chains from one sample in a study of beta chain features in type 1 diabetes. Libraries were prepared by immunoSEQ multiplex PCR; TCRdb keeps only in-frame clonotypes and omits some of them. The table lists 400,000 or so clones, 9.6% of them singletons. Material: central memory CD4+ T cells from blood. The receptors here all came from a man aged 25 to 45 with type 1 diabetes. The CDR3 runs from the conserved cysteine through the conserved F or W. The D gene is left open where the match is weak. Rows give clone size only sometimes, using once, few, many, or a class for an expanded clone.

v_gene	abundance	d_gene	j_gene	CDR3nt	CDR3aa
TRBV6-1	few	TRBD2	TRBJ2-1	TGTGCCAGCAGGGATGGGGGGGGCTCCTACAATGAGCAGTTCTTC	CASRDGGGSYNEQFF
TRBV29-1	few	TRBD1	TRBJ2-3	TGCAGCGTTGGCTCCCCGGGACAGCTCACAGATACGCAGTATTTT	CSVGSPGQLTDTQYF
TRBV19	-	-	TRBJ1-5	TGTGCCAGTTCCACTTGGGGCCGGAATCAGCCCCAGCATTTT	CASSTWGRNQPQHF
TRBV4-3	-	TRBD2	TRBJ2-7	TGCGCCAGCAGCCAAGATAGCGGTATTATAGCGGGAGGGATCCACGAGCAGTACTTC	CASSQDSGIIAGGIHEQYF
TRBV27	-	-	TRBJ2-7	TGTGCCAGCAGTTCTCAACCTGACTTCAGCTACGAGCAGTACTTC	CASSSQPDFSYEQYF
TRBV5-5	-	TRBD1	TRBJ1-5	TGTGCCAGCAGCCTGGGACAGGGATGGGGCAATCAGCCCCAGCATTTT	CASSLGQGWGNQPQHF
TRBV7-8	-	-	TRBJ2-7	TGTGCCAGCAGCCGAAGAAGAAAGGGACACGAGTACTACGAGCAGTACTTC	CASSRRRKGHEYYEQYF
TRBV14	many	TRBD2	TRBJ2-3	TGTGCCAGCAGCCAAGTGAGGACTAGCGGGAGGTTCCTTTCAGGGCAGTATTTT	CASSQVRTSGRFLSGQYF
TRBV6-6	-	TRBD1	TRBJ2-5	TGTGCCAGCAGTCGGGACAGGGGCCGTTCGGAGACCCAGTACTTC	CASSRDRGRSETQYF
TRBV2	few	TRBD1	TRBJ2-2	TGTGCCAGCAGGCACGACAGGGCCCCGAACACCGGGGAGCTGTTTTTT	CASRHDRAPNTGELFF
TRBV11-3	once	-	TRBJ1-1	TGTGCCAGCAGCCTAACCCAGGTTTGTACTGAAGCTTTCTTT	CASSLTQVCTEAFF
TRBV7-9	-	-	TRBJ2-5	TGTGCCAGCGCCGTTGGGGAAGAGGGGACCCAGTACTTC	CASAVGEEGTQYF
TRBV7-3	-	TRBD2	TRBJ2-1	TGTGCCAGCAGCTTGGGCCTAGCGGTATACAATGAGCAGTTCTTC	CASSLGLAVYNEQFF
TRBV5-1	few	-	TRBJ1-1	TGCGCCAGCAGCTTGGGACCCATACCCGGTGAAGCTTTCTTT	CASSLGPIPGEAFF
TRBV4-3	-	-	TRBJ1-2	TGCGCCAGCAGCCAAGATCCTACAGCTAACTATGGCTACACCTTC	CASSQDPTANYGYTF
TRBV28	few	-	TRBJ2-3	TGTGCCAGCAGATCCTATATAGCGGCCACAGATACGCAGTATTTT	CASRSYIAATDTQYF
TRBV7-9	few	-	TRBJ1-1	TGTGCCAGCAGCTTAGAAGGGCGAGGGAACACTGAAGCTTTCTTT	CASSLEGRGNTEAFF
TRBV28	many	-	TRBJ2-7	TGTGCCAGCAGACCGGGACTGGCCTACGAGCAGTACTTC	CASRPGLAYEQYF
TRBV6-1	-	-	TRBJ2-5	TGTGCCAGCAGGGAAGAGACCCAGTACTTC	CASREETQYF
TRBV5-4	-	TRBD1	TRBJ2-4	TGTGCCAGCAGTCCCGGACAGGAAAACATTCAGTACTTC	CASSPGQENIQYF
TRBV6-5	-	TRBD1	TRBJ2-7	TGTGCCAGCACTAGAGGTGGGACAGGGACCCACGAGCAGTACTTC	CASTRGGTGTHEQYF
TRBV5-1	many	-	TRBJ2-3	TGCGCCAGCAGCTTGGCCTACACCACAGATACGCAGTATTTT	CASSLAYTTDTQYF
TRBV15	few	-	TRBJ1-2	TGTGCCTCCGCGTCGGCGAACTATGGCTACACCTTC	CASASANYGYTF